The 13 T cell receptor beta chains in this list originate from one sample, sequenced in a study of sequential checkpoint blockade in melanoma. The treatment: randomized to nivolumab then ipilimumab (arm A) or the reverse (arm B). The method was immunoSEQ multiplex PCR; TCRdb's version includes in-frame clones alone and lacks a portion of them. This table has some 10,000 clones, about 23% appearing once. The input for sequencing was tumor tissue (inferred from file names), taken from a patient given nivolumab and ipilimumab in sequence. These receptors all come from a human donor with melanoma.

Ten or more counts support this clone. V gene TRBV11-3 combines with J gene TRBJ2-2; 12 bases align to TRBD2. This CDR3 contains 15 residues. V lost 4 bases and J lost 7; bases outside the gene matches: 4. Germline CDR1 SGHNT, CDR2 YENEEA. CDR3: CASSSSGGAGGELFF. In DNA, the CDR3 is TGTGCCAGCAGCTCTAGCGGGGGGGCTGGCGGGGAGCTGTTTTTT.

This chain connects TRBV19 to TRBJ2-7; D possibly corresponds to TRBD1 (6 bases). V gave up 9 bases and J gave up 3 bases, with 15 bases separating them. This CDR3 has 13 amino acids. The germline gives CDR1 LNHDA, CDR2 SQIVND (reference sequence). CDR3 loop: CASRGPTNYEQYF. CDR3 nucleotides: TGTGCCAGCAGGGGCCCAACTAACTACGAGCAGTACTTC.

The CDR3 DNA is TGTGCCAGCAGCGTAGGGAGTTTTAACTATGGCTACACCTTC. Translating gives CASSVGSFNYGYTF. J is TRBJ1-2 and V is TRBV9; D is unresolved. Germline assignment: CDR1 SGDLS and CDR2 YYNGEE. This CDR3 comprises 14 residues. Trimming cost V 0 bases and J 1 base, with 7 bases left between them.

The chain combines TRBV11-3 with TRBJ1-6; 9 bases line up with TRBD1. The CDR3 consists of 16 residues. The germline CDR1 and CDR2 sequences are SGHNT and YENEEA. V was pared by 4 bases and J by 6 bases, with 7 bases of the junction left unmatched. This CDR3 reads CASSYPGTGPNSPLHF. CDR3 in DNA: TGTGCCAGCAGCTACCCCGGGACAGGGCCTAATTCACCCCTCCACTTT.

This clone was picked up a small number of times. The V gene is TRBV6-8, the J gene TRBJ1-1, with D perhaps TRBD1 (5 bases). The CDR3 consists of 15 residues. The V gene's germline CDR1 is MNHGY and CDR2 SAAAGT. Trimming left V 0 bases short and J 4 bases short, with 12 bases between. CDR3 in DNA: TGTGCCAGCAGTTACTCGACAGCTTTCACCACTGAAGCTTTCTTT. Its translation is CASSYSTAFTTEAFF.

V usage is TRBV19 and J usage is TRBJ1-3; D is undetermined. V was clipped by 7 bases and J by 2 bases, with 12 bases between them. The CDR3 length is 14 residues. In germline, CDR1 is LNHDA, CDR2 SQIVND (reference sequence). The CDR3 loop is CASKIGQAGNTIYF. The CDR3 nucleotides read TGTGCCAGTAAGATCGGGCAGGCTGGAAACACCATATATTTT. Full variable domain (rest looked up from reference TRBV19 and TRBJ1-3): DGGITQSPKYLFRKEGQNVTLSCEQNLNHDAMYWYRQDPGQGLRLIYYSQIVNDFQKGDIAEGYSVSREKKESFPLTVTSAQKNPTAFYLCASKIGQAGNTIYFGEGSWLTVV.

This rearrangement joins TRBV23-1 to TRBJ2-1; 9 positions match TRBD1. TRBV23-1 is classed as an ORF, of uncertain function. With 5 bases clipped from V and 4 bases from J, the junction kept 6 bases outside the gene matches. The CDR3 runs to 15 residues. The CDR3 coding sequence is TGCGCCAGCAGTTTTGGACAGGGGTTATACAATGAGCAGTTCTTC. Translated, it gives CASSFGQGLYNEQFF.

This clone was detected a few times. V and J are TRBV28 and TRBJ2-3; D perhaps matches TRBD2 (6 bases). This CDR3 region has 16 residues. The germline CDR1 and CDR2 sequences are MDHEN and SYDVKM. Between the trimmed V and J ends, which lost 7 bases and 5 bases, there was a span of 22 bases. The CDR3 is CASKFSRSGGLDTQYF. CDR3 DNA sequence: TGTGCCAGCAAGTTTTCAAGATCCGGGGGATTAGATACGCAGTATTTT.

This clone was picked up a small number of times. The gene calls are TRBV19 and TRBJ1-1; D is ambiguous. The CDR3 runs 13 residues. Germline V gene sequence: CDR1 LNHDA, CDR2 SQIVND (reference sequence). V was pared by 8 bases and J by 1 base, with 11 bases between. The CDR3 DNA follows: TGTGCCAGTGCCAACGATGGGAACACTGAAGCTTTCTTT. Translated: CASANDGNTEAFF. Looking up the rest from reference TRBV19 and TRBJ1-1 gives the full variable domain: DGGITQSPKYLFRKEGQNVTLSCEQNLNHDAMYWYRQDPGQGLRLIYYSQIVNDFQKGDIAEGYSVSREKKESFPLTVTSAQKNPTAFYLCASANDGNTEAFFGQGTRLTVV.

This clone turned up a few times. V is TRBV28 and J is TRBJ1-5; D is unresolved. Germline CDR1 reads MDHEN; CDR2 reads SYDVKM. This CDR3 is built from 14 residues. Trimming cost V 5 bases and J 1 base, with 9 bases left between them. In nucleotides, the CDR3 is TGTGCCAGCAGTCAAAGGAGCAGCAATCAGCCCCAGCATTTT. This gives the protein CASSQRSSNQPQHF.

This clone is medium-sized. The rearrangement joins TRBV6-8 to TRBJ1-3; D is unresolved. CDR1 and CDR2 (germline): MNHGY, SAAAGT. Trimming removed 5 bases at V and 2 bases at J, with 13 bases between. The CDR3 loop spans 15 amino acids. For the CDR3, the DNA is TGTGCCAGCAGTGACGATCCGTCTACTGGAAACACCATATATTTT. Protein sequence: CASSDDPSTGNTIYF.

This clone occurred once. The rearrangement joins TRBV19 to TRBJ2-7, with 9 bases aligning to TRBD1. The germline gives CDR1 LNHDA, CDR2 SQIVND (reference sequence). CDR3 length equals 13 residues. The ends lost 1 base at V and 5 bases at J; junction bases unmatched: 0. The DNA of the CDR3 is TGTGCCAGTAGTATAGGACAGGGGGACGAGCAGTACTTC. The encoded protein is CASSIGQGDEQYF.

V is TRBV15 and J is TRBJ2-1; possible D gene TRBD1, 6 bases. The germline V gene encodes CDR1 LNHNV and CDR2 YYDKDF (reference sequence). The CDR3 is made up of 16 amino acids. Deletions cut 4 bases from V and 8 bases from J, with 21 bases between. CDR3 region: CATSITGQGSRHEQFF. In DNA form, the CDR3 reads TGTGCCACCAGCATCACGGGTCAGGGGTCTAGGCATGAGCAGTTCTTC. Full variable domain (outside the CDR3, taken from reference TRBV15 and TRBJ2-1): DAMVIQNPRYQVTQFGKPVTLSCSQTLNHNVMYWYQQKSSQAPKLLFHYYDKDFNNEADTPDNFQSRRPNTSFCFLDIRSPGLGDTAMYLCATSITGQGSRHEQFFGPGTRLTVL.